This T cell receptor beta chain was identified in a study of T and B cells in COVID-19 patients. Multiplex PCR with BIOMED2 TRB-A/B primer pools amplified TRB rearrangements. TCRdb re-called the multiplex PCR reads with MiXCR, one entry per CDR3 protein. The sample contains about 7,100 distinct CDR3 sequences, roughly 28% of which appear only once. Blood genomic DNA input for TRB amplification was about 240-550 ng. Sequenced input: blood. The receptor's source is a human donor with active COVID-19.

This CDR3 is CASLAGKEKLFF. The CDR3 DNA sequence: TGTGCCAGCCTCGCAGGGAAGGAAAAACTGTTTTTT. The chain combines TRBV28 with TRBJ1-4; possibly TRBD1 for D (5 bases). V was cut by 8 bases and J by 8 bases, with 12 bases left in between. The CDR3 loop spans 12 amino acids. Germline CDR1 is MDHEN and CDR2 is SYDVKM.